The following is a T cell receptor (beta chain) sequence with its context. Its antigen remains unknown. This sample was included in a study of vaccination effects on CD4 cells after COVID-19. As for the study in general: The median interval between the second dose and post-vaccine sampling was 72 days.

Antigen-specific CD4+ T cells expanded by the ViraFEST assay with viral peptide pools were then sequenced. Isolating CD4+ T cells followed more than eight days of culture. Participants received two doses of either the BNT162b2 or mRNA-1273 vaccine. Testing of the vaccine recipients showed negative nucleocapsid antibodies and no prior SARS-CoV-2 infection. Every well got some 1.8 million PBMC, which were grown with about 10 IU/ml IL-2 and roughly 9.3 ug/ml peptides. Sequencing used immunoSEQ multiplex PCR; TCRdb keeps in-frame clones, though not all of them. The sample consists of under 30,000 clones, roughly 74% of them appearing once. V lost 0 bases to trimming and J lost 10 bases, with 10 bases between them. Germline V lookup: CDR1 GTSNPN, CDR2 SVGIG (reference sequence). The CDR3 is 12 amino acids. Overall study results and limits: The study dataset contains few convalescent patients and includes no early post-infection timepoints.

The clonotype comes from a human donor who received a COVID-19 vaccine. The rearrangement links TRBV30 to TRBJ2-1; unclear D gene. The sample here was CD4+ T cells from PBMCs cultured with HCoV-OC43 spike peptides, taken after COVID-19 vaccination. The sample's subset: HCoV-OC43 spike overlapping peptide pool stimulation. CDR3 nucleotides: TGTGCCTGGAGTGTGTCGACCGGAGAGCAGTTCTTC. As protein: CAWSVSTGEQFF.